What follows are 26 T cell receptor beta chains derived from one specimen sequenced in a study of identical twins. TCRdb used MiXCR to reprocess the 5' RACE reads, holding one entry per CDR3 protein. Of a few hundred thousand distinct CDR3 sequences detected, 13% to 15% appear once; the ten largest clones hold roughly 0.46%. These data were also reused for a study on yellow fever vaccine responses in identical twins.

Sequenced material: CD4+ T cells sorted from blood. These receptor sequences come from a woman aged 18 to 35 in good health.

The chain has TRBV3-1 and TRBJ2-7; possible D gene TRBD1, 5 bases. The V gene's germline CDR1 is LGHDT and CDR2 YNNKEL (reference sequence). The V end lost 5 bases, the J end lost 2 bases, and 10 bases lay between the germline ends. The CDR3 is 13 residues long. The CDR3 nucleotides read TGTGCCAGCAGCAAGGGGTCCACCTACGAGCAGTACTTC. As protein: CASSKGSTYEQYF.

The genes are TRBV20-1 and TRBJ2-3, with 7 bases aligning to TRBD2. The CDR3 extends over 14 amino acids. Looked up from germline, CDR1 is DFQATT and CDR2 is SNEGSKA (reference sequence). V dropped 2 bases and J dropped 1; count of bases not matched to a gene: 3. DNA of the CDR3: TGCAGTGCTAGACGGGAGGTCCGCACAGATACGCAGTATTTT. Translated, it gives CSARREVRTDTQYF.

Only a few counts were recorded for this clonotype. The chain links TRBV4-2 to TRBJ2-3, with TRBD2 identical over 11 bases. This CDR3 is built from 17 residues. Losses at the gene ends were 4 bases for V and 0 bases for J; bases not matched to a gene: 6. Germline lookup yields CDR1 LGHNA and CDR2 YNFKEQ. CDR3 amino acids: CASSLISSGGSTDTQYF. The DNA of the CDR3 is TGTGCCAGCAGCCTCATATCTAGCGGGGGGAGCACAGATACGCAGTATTTT.

The CDR3 DNA reads as TGTGCCAGCAGTTCTAACCGGGACAGGAGAAATTCGGCCAAAAACATTCAGTACTTC. Translation gives CASSSNRDRRNSAKNIQYF. The chain recombines TRBV12-3 or TRBV12-4 with TRBJ2-4; 8 bases are shared with TRBD1. V lost 4 bases to trimming and J lost 1 base; unmatched junction nucleotides: 15. CDR3 length: 19 amino acids.

A few counts support this clonotype. The chain combines TRBV7-2 with TRBJ2-7; possible D gene TRBD1, 6 bases. V was clipped by 4 bases and J by 4 bases, with 17 bases between them. Germline V gives CDR1 SGHTA, CDR2 FQGNSA. The length of the CDR3 is 15 residues. CDR3 DNA: TGTGCCAGCAGCTCGGCCGGGACAATCGTTTACGAGCAGTACTTC. Translation gives CASSSAGTIVYEQYF.

J is TRBJ1-5 and V is TRBV3-1; perhaps TRBD1 as D (6 bases). The CDR3 runs to 15 residues. The ends were cut back, 0 bases at V and 4 bases at J, with 10 bases in the middle. In germline, CDR1 is LGHDT, CDR2 YNNKEL (reference sequence). CDR3 residues: CASSQDTGRNQPQHF. The CDR3 nucleotides read TGTGCCAGCAGCCAAGATACAGGGCGGAATCAGCCCCAGCATTTT.

The chain recombines TRBV11-1 with TRBJ2-1; 10 nucleotides match TRBD2. Germline values: CDR1 SGHAT, CDR2 FQDESV (reference sequence). This CDR3 contains 18 residues. The junction had 10 bases not matched to a gene; V was cut back by 1 base and J by 4 bases. This chain's CDR3 is CASSLVGWGLARYNEQFF. Here the CDR3 DNA reads TGTGCCAGCAGCTTAGTTGGGTGGGGACTAGCGCGTTACAATGAGCAGTTCTTC. Variable domain in full (rest from reference TRBV11-1 and TRBJ2-1): EAEVAQSPRYKITEKSQAVAFWCDPISGHATLYWYRQILGQGPELLVQFQDESVVDDSQLPKDRFSAERLKGVDSTLKIQPAELGDSAMYLCASSLVGWGLARYNEQFFGPGTRLTVL.

The V call is TRBV5-4, the J call TRBJ2-7; weak D call: TRBD2 (6 bases). The CDR3 runs to 16 residues. The germline V gene encodes CDR1 SGHNT and CDR2 YYREEE (reference sequence). Trimming took off 1 base at V and 0 bases at J, with 14 bases between the two ends. CDR3 DNA sequence: TGTGCCAGCAGCTTGCGGTTCGTCGGGAGCTCCTACGAGCAGTACTTC. Residues: CASSLRFVGSSYEQYF.

The rearrangement uses TRBV27 and TRBJ2-1; D possibly corresponds to TRBD2 (6 bases). V gave up 3 bases and J gave up 7 bases, with 10 bases separating them. This CDR3 is built from 13 residues. Germline lookup yields CDR1 MNHEY and CDR2 SMNVEV (reference sequence). In DNA form, the CDR3 reads TGTGCCAGCAGTTTGGAGGGCCGGAATGAGCAGTTCTTC. Amino acids: CASSLEGRNEQFF.

This clonotype was observed a handful of times. The gene calls are TRBV20-1 and TRBJ2-7; tentatively, D is TRBD1 (6 bases). Germline V gene sequence: CDR1 DFQATT, CDR2 SNEGSKA (reference sequence). This CDR3 has 14 residues. Trimming pared 3 bases from V and 2 bases from J, leaving 14 bases between. DNA for the CDR3: TGCAGTGCTAGGAGAGACAGGTTCGCCTACGAGCAGTACTTC. Translated: CSARRDRFAYEQYF.

The CDR3 nucleotides are TGTGCCAGCAGTCAGACGCAGACGGGTTCCTATGGCTACACCTTC. Protein: CASSQTQTGSYGYTF. The chain is built from TRBV6-1 and TRBJ1-2; D gene uncertain. The CDR3 consists of 15 residues. The ends were cut back, 5 bases at V and 4 bases at J, with 17 bases in the middle. Germline V gene lookup returns CDR1 MNHNS and CDR2 SASEGT.

V and J are TRBV10-3 and TRBJ2-3, with TRBD1 as a possible D gene (5 bases). Germline CDR1 ENHRY, CDR2 SYGVKD. V dropped 4 bases and J dropped 5 bases, with 13 bases sitting between them. There are 14 residues in the CDR3. This CDR3 is CAISGGSLLDTQYF. The CDR3, as DNA: TGTGCCATCAGTGGGGGCAGCCTCCTAGATACGCAGTATTTT.

This clonotype has just a few counts. The rearrangement uses TRBV7-2 and TRBJ1-2, with no clear D. The CDR3 loop spans 15 amino acids. From germline, CDR1 is SGHTA and CDR2 FQGNSA. V lost 1 base, J lost 7 bases, and 16 bases lay in between. The CDR3 loop is CASSLGPPTLAGYTF. The CDR3 DNA follows: TGTGCCAGCAGCTTAGGACCTCCCACTTTGGCTGGCTACACCTTC.

This rearrangement joins TRBV25-1 to TRBJ1-1; tentative D call: TRBD1 (6 bases). With 2 bases removed from V and 7 bases from J, the gap between germline ends came to 8 bases. CDR1 MGHDK and CDR2 SYGVNS come from the germline V gene. CDR3 length equals 12 residues. CDR3 bases: TGTGCCAGCAGTGAACTACAGGGTGAAGCTTTCTTT. Protein: CASSELQGEAFF. Full variable domain (remainder filled in from reference TRBV25-1 and TRBJ1-1): EADIYQTPRYLVIGTGKKITLECSQTMGHDKMYWYQQDPGMELHLIHYSYGVNSTEKGDLSSESTVSRIRTEHFPLTLESARPSHTSQYLCASSELQGEAFFGQGTRLTVV.

There are a few counts of this clonotype. This chain joins TRBV3-1 and TRBJ2-7; 12 nucleotides match TRBD2. The ends lost 6 bases at V and 4 bases at J; junction bases unmatched: 10. The CDR3 is made up of 16 amino acids. The V gene's germline CDR1 is LGHDT and CDR2 YNNKEL (reference sequence). CDR3 sequence (DNA): TGTGCCAGCAGTCGCACGACTAGCGGGAGTCCATACGAGCAGTACTTC. It encodes CASSRTTSGSPYEQYF.

This clonotype occurred a few times. The chain recombines TRBV12-3 or TRBV12-4 with TRBJ1-1; tentative D call: TRBD1 (5 bases). V was pared by 5 bases and J by 4 bases, with 14 bases between. This CDR3 spans 14 amino acids. The CDR3 loop is CASSPPGGGTEAFF. The CDR3, as DNA: TGTGCCAGCAGTCCTCCAGGTGGGGGCACTGAAGCTTTCTTT.

In this sample, this clonotype turned up a few times. CDR3 DNA sequence: TGTGCCAGCCTCAGGGTGAACTACGAGCAGTACGTC. Translated, it gives CASLRVNYEQYV. The rearrangement uses TRBV21-1 and TRBJ2-7; the D segment call TRBD1 is taken from the table without a DNA check. TRBV21-1 is listed as a pseudogene. CDR3 length equals 12 residues.

J is TRBJ1-2 and V is TRBV6-1; D remains ambiguous. CDR1 and CDR2 (germline): MNHNS, SASEGT. This CDR3 contains 13 residues. With 1 base removed from V and 8 bases from J, the gap between germline ends came to 11 bases. The CDR3 DNA reads as TGTGCCAGCAGTGAAGAGGGAGGGTCAGGCTACACCTTC. It specifies CASSEEGGSGYTF.

This clonotype was recorded a few times. This rearrangement joins TRBV6-1 to TRBJ2-1, with 11 nucleotides matching TRBD2. V lost 5 bases, J lost 0 bases, and 9 bases stayed unmatched. The CDR3 runs to 18 residues. CDR1 and CDR2 from the germline V gene are MNHNS and SASEGT. CDR3 protein: CASSRTSGGFFSYNEQFF. CDR3 DNA: TGTGCCAGCAGTCGCACTAGCGGGGGATTCTTCTCCTACAATGAGCAGTTCTTC.

V gene TRBV7-8 combines with J gene TRBJ2-1; D is tentatively TRBD1 or TRBD2 (6 bases each). V was cut by 6 bases and J by 2 bases, with 26 bases left in between. Germline values: CDR1 SGHVS, CDR2 FQNEAQ. The CDR3 is 19 residues long. CDR3 in amino acids: CASRSGAGRRSTPYNEQFF. In DNA form, the CDR3 reads TGTGCCAGCAGATCAGGGGCAGGGAGGCGGTCCACTCCCTACAATGAGCAGTTCTTC.

This clonotype was detected only a few times. The chain employs TRBV12-3 or TRBV12-4 and TRBJ2-5, with TRBD1 matching 9 bases. The CDR3 has 16 amino acids. With 3 bases clipped from V and 1 base from J, the junction kept 6 bases outside the gene matches. Here the CDR3 reads CASSLGQGIGQETQYF. For the CDR3, the DNA is TGTGCCAGCAGTTTGGGACAGGGAATCGGCCAAGAGACCCAGTACTTC.

This clonotype has only a few counts. The chain links TRBV12-3 or TRBV12-4 to TRBJ1-2; unclear D gene. The CDR3 is made up of 14 amino acids. V lost 1 base and J lost 5, with 11 bases in between. In nucleotides, the CDR3 is TGTGCCAGCAGTTTAGTTGGGGATGGGTATGGCTACACCTTC. It translates to CASSLVGDGYGYTF.

The chain uses TRBV5-1 and TRBJ1-6; a possible D gene is TRBD1 (6 bases). V dropped 4 bases and J dropped 7 bases, with 12 bases sitting between them. Looked up from germline, CDR1 is SGHRS and CDR2 is YFSETQ. This CDR3 has 14 residues. The CDR3 DNA reads TGCGCCAGCAGCCCGGGACAACGAAATTCACCCCTCCACTTT. Its translation is CASSPGQRNSPLHF.

This clonotype has more than one count but fewer than ten. The CDR3 coding sequence is TGTGCCAGCAGTTACTCTATGTATCCTAGCACAGATACGCAGTATTTT. Its translation is CASSYSMYPSTDTQYF. V and J are TRBV6-5 and TRBJ2-3; D unclear. Trimming took off 0 bases at V and 0 bases at J, with 10 bases between the two ends. The CDR3 sequence is 16 residues long. Germline loops: CDR1 MNHEY, CDR2 SVGAGI.

This chain uses TRBV5-1 with TRBJ2-1, with TRBD2 matching 7 bases. The CDR3 sequence is 17 residues long. Germline values: CDR1 SGHRS, CDR2 YFSETQ. J gave up 7 bases and V 4 bases, and 17 bases lay outside the gene matches. The CDR3 coding sequence is TGCGCCAGCAGCCCCCGACCCGTAGCGGGTACCGCGAATGAGCAGTTCTTC. As protein: CASSPRPVAGTANEQFF.

This clonotype has just a few counts. The chain couples TRBV28 to TRBJ2-5, with 7 nucleotides matching TRBD1. CDR1 is MDHEN and CDR2 is SYDVKM in the germline V gene. There are 14 residues in the CDR3. V trimming: 6 bases; J trimming: 7 bases; junction bases outside the gene matches: 11. The CDR3 loop reads CASSRQGGDLTQYF. The CDR3 region has the DNA TGTGCCAGCAGCCGACAGGGTGGCGATCTGACCCAGTACTTC.